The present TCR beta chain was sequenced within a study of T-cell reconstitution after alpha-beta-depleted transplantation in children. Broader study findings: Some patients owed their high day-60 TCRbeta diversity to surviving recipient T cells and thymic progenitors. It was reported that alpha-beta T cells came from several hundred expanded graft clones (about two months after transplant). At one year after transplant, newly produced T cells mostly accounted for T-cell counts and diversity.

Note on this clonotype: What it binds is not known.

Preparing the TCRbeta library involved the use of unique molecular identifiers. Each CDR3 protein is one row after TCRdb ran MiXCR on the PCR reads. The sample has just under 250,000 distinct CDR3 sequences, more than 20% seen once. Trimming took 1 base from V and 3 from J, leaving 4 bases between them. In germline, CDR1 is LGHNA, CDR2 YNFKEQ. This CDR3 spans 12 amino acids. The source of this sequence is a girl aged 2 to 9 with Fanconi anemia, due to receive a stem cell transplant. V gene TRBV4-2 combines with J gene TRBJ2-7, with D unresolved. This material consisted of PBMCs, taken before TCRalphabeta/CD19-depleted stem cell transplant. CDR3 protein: CASSQGIYEQYF. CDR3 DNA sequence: TGTGCCAGCAGCCAAGGAATCTACGAGCAGTACTTC.